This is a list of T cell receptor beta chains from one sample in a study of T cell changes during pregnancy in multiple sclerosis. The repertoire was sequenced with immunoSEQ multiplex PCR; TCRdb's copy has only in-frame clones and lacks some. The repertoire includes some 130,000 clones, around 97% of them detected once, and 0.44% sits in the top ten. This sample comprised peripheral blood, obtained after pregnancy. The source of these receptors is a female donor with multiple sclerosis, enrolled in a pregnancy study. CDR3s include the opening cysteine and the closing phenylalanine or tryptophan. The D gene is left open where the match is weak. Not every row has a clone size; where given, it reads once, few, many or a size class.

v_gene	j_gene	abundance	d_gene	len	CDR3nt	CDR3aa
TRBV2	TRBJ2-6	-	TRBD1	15	TGTGCCAGCAGTCTACAGGGGAGTGGGGCCAACGTCCTGACTTTC	CASSLQGSGANVLTF
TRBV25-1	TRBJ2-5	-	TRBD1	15	TGTGCCAGCAGTGCCCCACTTGACAGGGGAAAGACCCAGTACTTC	CASSAPLDRGKTQYF
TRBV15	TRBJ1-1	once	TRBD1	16	TGTGCCACCAGCAGAGATGTACAGGGGATATGGACTGAAGCTTTCTTT	CATSRDVQGIWTEAFF
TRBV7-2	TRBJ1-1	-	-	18	TGTGCCAGCAGCTTAGCTCTAATCAGCGGGTTAATGAACACTGAAGCTTTCTTT	CASSLALISGLMNTEAFF
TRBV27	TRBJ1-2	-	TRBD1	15	TGTGCCAGCAGTTTAACCAGGGGGCGGAACTATGGCTACACCTTC	CASSLTRGRNYGYTF
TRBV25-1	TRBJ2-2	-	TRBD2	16	TGTGCCAGCAGTGAATTGGGACTACAGAACACCGGGGAGCTGTTTTTT	CASSELGLQNTGELFF
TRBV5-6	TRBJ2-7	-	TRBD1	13	TGTGCCAGCAGCTTCGGGACAGGGAACGAGCAGTACTTC	CASSFGTGNEQYF
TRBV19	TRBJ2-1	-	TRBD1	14	TGTGCCAGTAGTGCCTGGGACAGCTACAATGAGCAGTTCTTC	CASSAWDSYNEQFF
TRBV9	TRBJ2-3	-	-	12	TGTGCCAGCAGGAGTGAGACAGATACGCAGTATTTT	CASRSETDTQYF
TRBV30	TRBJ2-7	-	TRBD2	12	TGTGCCAGCACTAGCGAGCGTTACGAGCAGTACTTC	CASTSERYEQYF
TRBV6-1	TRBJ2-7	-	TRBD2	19	TGTGCCAGCAGTGAGGGACTAGCGGGATTTTCGTCGGGGGGCTACGAGCAGTACTTC	CASSEGLAGFSSGGYEQYF
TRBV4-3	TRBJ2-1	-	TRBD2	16	TGCGCCAGCAGCCAAGGCCAGCGGGGTTCCTACAATGAGCAGTTCTTC	CASSQGQRGSYNEQFF
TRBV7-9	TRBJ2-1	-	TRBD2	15	TGTGCCAGCAGCTTACCCGGGACTAGGGGCAATGAGCAGTTCTTC	CASSLPGTRGNEQFF
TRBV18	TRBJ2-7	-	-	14	TGTGCCAGCTCACCCAAGCGATCTTCCTACGAGCAGTACTTC	CASSPKRSSYEQYF
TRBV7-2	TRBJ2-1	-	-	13	TGTGCCAGCATGGCGGGTGTCTCCAATGAGCAGTTCTTC	CASMAGVSNEQFF
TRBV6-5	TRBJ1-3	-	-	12	TGTGCCGCGGGCAATAATGTAAACACCATATATTTT	CAAGNNVNTIYF
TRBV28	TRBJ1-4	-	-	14	TGTGCCAGCAGTGTCCCCAGGGTGGGTGAAAAACTGTTTTTT	CASSVPRVGEKLFF
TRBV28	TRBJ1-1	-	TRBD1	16	TGTGCCAGCAGTTTTTCAGGGGGACGCCGGGGCACTGAAGCTTTCTTT	CASSFSGGRRGTEAFF
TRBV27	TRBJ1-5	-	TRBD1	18	TGTGCCAGCAGACCCGACAGGGCGGCCCTTTCCGGCAATCAGCCCCAGCATTTT	CASRPDRAALSGNQPQHF
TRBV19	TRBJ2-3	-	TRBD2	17	TGTGCCAGTAGTAGAAAACCTAGCGGGAGTCGCCCAGATACGCAGTATTTT	CASSRKPSGSRPDTQYF
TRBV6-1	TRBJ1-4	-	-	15	TGTGCCAGCAGTGAAGGCGGCCTAACGAGGGAAAAACTGTTTTTT	CASSEGGLTREKLFF
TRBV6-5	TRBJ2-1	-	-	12	TGTGCCAGCAGCCGCTCCTTAGATGAGCAGTTCTTC	CASSRSLDEQFF
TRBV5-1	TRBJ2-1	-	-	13	TGCGCCAGCAGCTCCTCGGGTGGCCATGAGCAGTTCTTC	CASSSSGGHEQFF
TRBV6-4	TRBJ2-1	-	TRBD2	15	TGTGCCAGCAGCCACGAGACTAGCGCGAGCAATGAGCAGTTCTTC	CASSHETSASNEQFF
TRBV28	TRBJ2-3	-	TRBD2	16	TGTGCCAGCAGTCCCCGACTAGCGGGAGGAGCAGATACGCAGTATTTT	CASSPRLAGGADTQYF
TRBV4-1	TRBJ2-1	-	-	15	TGCGCCAGCAGCCTAATAGCGGATCCCTACAATGAGCAGTTCTTC	CASSLIADPYNEQFF
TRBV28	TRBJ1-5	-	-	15	TGTGCCAGCAGTCCCCCCCCCTATAGCAATCAGCCCCAGCATTTT	CASSPPPYSNQPQHF
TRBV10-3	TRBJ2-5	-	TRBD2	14	TGTGCCACTCAATTGCGGTCGGGGGGGGAGACCCAGTACTTC	CATQLRSGGETQYF
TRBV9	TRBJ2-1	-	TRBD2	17	TGTGCCAGCAGCGTAGTTTCGGGAGGGCGATCCTACAATGAGCAGTTCTTC	CASSVVSGGRSYNEQFF
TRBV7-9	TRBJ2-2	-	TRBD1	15	TGTGCCAGCAGCCAGCGACAGGGGATGGCCGGGGAGCTGTTTTTT	CASSQRQGMAGELFF
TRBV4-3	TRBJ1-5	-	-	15	TGCGCCAGCAGCCAAGATCGGTCCCGAGCTCAGCCCCAGCATTTT	CASSQDRSRAQPQHF
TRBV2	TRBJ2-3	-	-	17	TGTGCCAGCAGTGAAGCGCTTCTGGGGCTGCACACAGATACGCAGTATTTT	CASSEALLGLHTDTQYF
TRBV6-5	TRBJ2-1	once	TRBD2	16	TGTGCCAGCAGTTTATTAGCGGGAGGGCCCCACAATGAGCAGTTCTTC	CASSLLAGGPHNEQFF
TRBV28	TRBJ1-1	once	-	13	TGTGCCAGCAGAGTCATGGACAGTATCAGCGCTTTCTTT	CASRVMDSISAFF
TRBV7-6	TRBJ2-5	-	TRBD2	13	TGTGCCAGCAACCCCGGACTAGGAGAGACCCAGTACTTC	CASNPGLGETQYF
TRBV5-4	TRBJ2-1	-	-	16	TGTGCCAGCAGCATGGACCGGGGAGCTCCGAGGAGTGAGCAGTTCTTC	CASSMDRGAPRSEQFF
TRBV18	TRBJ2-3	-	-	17	TGTGCCAGCTCACCTGCGGGGATCGGAACTAGCACAGATACGCAGTATTTT	CASSPAGIGTSTDTQYF
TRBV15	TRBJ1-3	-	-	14	TGTGCCACCAGCAGCGGGACACTCGGAAACACCATATATTTT	CATSSGTLGNTIYF
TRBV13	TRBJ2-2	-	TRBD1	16	TGTGCCAGCAGCCTCCCTACAGGGGGCAACACCGGGGAGCTGTTTTTT	CASSLPTGGNTGELFF
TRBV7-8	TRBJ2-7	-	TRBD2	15	TGTGCCAGCAGCTTAGAAGCTAGCGGCAATTACGAGCAGTACTTC	CASSLEASGNYEQYF
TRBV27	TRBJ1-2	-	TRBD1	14	TGTGCCAGCAGTGACGGGACAGAATCCTATGGCTACACCTTC	CASSDGTESYGYTF
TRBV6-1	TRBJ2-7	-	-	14	TGTGCCAGCATCAAGTCTGGCGGGTCCTACGAGCAGTACTTC	CASIKSGGSYEQYF
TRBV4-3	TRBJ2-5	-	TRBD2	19	TGCGCCAGCAGCCAAGAGTGGACTAGCGGGAGGGCCGGGGCGGAGACCCAGTACTTC	CASSQEWTSGRAGAETQYF
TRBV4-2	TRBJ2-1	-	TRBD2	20	TGTGCCAGCAGCCAAGACTTGGGTGGACTAGCGGGTTCCCGACTTGATGAGCAGTTCTTC	CASSQDLGGLAGSRLDEQFF
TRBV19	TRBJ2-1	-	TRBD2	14	TGTGCCAGTAGTATAGGGACTAGCTCGGATGAGCAGTTCTTC	CASSIGTSSDEQFF
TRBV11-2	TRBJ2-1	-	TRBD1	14	TGTGCCAGCAGCCGTTATACAGGGGTCAATGAGCAGTTCTTC	CASSRYTGVNEQFF
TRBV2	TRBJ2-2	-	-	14	TGTGCCAGCAGTGAAACTTATAACACCGGGGAGCTGTTTTTT	CASSETYNTGELFF
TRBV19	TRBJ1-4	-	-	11	TGTGCCAGTAGTATAGGCGGAAAACTGTTTTTT	CASSIGGKLFF
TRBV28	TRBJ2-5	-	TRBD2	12	TGTGCCAGCAGTTTCCCAGCGGGAGCGACCTACTTC	CASSFPAGATYF
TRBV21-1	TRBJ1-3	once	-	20	TGTGCCAGCAGCAAAGCGCTAGTAAGGACAGGGCGATTCTCTGGAAACACCATATATTTT	CASSKALVRTGRFSGNTIYF
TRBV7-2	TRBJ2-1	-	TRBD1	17	TGTGCCAGCAGTTCTCCGAGGGACAGGGGGCCCTACAATGAGCAGTTCTTC	CASSSPRDRGPYNEQFF
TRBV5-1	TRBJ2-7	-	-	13	TGCGCCAGCAGCTTGGGGGGACTTTACGAGCAGTACTTC	CASSLGGLYEQYF
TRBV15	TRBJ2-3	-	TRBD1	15	TGTGCCACCAGCAGGGACAGGTATGGCACAGATACGCAGTATTTT	CATSRDRYGTDTQYF
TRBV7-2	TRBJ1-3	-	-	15	TGTGCCAGCAGCTTATGGGGATCGGGAGGAAACACCATATATTTT	CASSLWGSGGNTIYF
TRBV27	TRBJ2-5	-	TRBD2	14	TGTGCCAGCAGTTATCGGGGGGGCCGGGAGACCCAGTACTTC	CASSYRGGRETQYF
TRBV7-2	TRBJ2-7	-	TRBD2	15	TGTGCCAGCAGCTTAGAGGGCGGGAGGGCCTACGAGCAGTACTTC	CASSLEGGRAYEQYF
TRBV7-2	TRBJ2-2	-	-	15	TGTGCCAGCAGCCCCCAGGGTCGTGGAACCGGGGAGCTGTTTTTT	CASSPQGRGTGELFF
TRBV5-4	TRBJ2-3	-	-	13	TGTGCCAGCAGCTTGACTAGCACAGATACGCAGTATTTT	CASSLTSTDTQYF
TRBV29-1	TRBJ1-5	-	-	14	TGCAGCGCAGCACAGGGAACGGGGAATCAGCCCCAGCATTTT	CSAAQGTGNQPQHF